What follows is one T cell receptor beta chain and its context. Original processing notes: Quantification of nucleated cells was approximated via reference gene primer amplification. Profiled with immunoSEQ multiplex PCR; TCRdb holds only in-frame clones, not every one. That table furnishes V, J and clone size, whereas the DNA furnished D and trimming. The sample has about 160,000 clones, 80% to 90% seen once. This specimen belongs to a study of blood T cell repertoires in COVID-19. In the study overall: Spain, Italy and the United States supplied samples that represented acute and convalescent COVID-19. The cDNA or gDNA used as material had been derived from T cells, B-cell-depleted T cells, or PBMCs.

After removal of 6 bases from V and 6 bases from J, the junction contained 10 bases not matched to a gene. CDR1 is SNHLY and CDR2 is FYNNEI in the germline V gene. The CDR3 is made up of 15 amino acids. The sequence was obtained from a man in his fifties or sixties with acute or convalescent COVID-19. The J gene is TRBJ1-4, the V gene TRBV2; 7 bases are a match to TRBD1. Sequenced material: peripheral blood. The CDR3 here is CASRYIGTVDEKLFF. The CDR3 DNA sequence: TGTGCCAGCAGGTATATCGGGACAGTGGATGAAAAACTGTTTTTT.